The rows below give T cell receptor beta chains drawn from one sample of a study of blood T cells in healthy people across ages. Each CDR3 protein is one row after TCRdb ran MiXCR on the 5' RACE reads. The sample lists over 950,000 distinct CDR3 sequences, about 53% occurring once. The sequencing sample was made of blood. These receptor sequences come from a woman in her fifties or sixties in good health. The conserved cysteine and the conserved F or W are not part of the CDR3 here. Not all rows give a size; the values are once, few, many and, for expanded clones, a class.

>TRBV30|NA|NA
AWEDAPGYEQY
>TRBV12-3/TRBV12-4|NA|TRBJ1-2
ASSLREEFRYGYT
>TRBV7-2|NA|TRBJ2-2
ASSSDWTDGELF
>TRBV28|few|TRBJ2-7
ASRQSGGAIYEQY
>TRBV5-1|NA|TRBJ2-1
ASAVGAYNEQF
>TRBV6-1|NA|NA
ASSSSGRPETQY
>TRBV7-2|NA|TRBJ2-6
AGSRDSSGANVLT
>TRBV6-2/TRBV6-3|NA|TRBJ2-3
ASSYEGEASGSLSTDTQY
>TRBV7-2|NA|TRBJ2-3
ASCLSGVSTDTQY
>TRBV27|few|TRBJ1-1
ASSFGTHTEAF
>TRBV7-2|many|TRBJ2-5
ASSLKSRTLDKQY
>TRBV28|NA|TRBJ1-4
ASRIRGFANEKLF
>TRBV12-3/TRBV12-4|few|TRBJ1-2
ASNLGQLGGYT
>TRBV11-3|NA|TRBJ2-2
ASSLSRSGRMNTGELF
>TRBV29-1|NA|TRBJ2-5
SVAAGAVETQY
>TRBV15|few|TRBJ2-5
ATSSPAGRTGETQY
>TRBV20-1|few|TRBJ2-1
SASRDTSVYSYNEQF
>TRBV29-1|NA|TRBJ2-7
SVNSDKSYEQY
>TRBV28|NA|TRBJ2-7
ASSRVAGYEQY
>TRBV6-5|NA|TRBJ2-3
ASSYSIGTSGRARTDTQY
>TRBV20-1|NA|TRBJ1-5
SARDLGTAFSNQPQH
>TRBV6-2/TRBV6-3|NA|TRBJ2-2
ASTMAAGELF
>TRBV15|few|TRBJ2-1
ATSRENYRGKVWAYNEQF
>TRBV7-8|once|TRBJ2-3
ASILMGLAGTDTQY
>TRBV7-9|NA|TRBJ1-2
ASSNPTEITGYGYT
>TRBV6-2/TRBV6-3|NA|TRBJ2-5
ASNAPSQGAWETQY
>TRBV6-4|NA|TRBJ2-2
ASSGTRDTGELF
>TRBV18|NA|TRBJ1-1
ASSPLGQLMNTEAF
>TRBV7-2|NA|TRBJ2-1
ASSGASVRGNEQF
>TRBV2|NA|TRBJ2-5
ASWAAEITNNEQY
>TRBV7-2|NA|TRBJ2-2
ASTPTGNTGELF